This T cell receptor (beta chain) was captured by sequencing in a study of shared clonotypes between healthy human individuals. Samples underwent the assay at deep level. The method was immunoSEQ multiplex PCR; TCRdb's version includes in-frame clones alone and lacks a portion of them. The table lists around 1.9 million clones, 85% to 95% of them singletons. Study-wide results and limits: Sampling covered blood only; tissue repertoires likely differ. About 5% of naive CD4 clonotypes were shared across a handful of donors. A generally larger estimated richness was seen in naive subsets than in memory subsets.

Comment on this clone: Its antigen is unknown.

In the naive CD8 group, cells lacked CD45RO and were positively selected for CCR7, so terminally differentiated effector memory CD45RA+ cells were left out. Germline-derived CDR1 and CDR2 are SEHNR and FQNEAQ (reference sequence). The CDR3 has 14 amino acids. Between the trimmed V and J ends, which lost 4 bases and 7 bases, there was a span of 14 bases. The clonotype was recovered from a young man in good health. Some clones in this sample may be carry-over from other donors' samples. Sequenced input: naive CD8+ T cells from PBMCs. This sequence joins TRBV7-9 and TRBJ2-1; TRBD2 might be the D (5 bases). The chain's CDR3 is CASSSGPTRNEQFF. DNA of the CDR3: TGTGCCAGCAGCTCAGGACCAACTAGGAATGAGCAGTTCTTC.